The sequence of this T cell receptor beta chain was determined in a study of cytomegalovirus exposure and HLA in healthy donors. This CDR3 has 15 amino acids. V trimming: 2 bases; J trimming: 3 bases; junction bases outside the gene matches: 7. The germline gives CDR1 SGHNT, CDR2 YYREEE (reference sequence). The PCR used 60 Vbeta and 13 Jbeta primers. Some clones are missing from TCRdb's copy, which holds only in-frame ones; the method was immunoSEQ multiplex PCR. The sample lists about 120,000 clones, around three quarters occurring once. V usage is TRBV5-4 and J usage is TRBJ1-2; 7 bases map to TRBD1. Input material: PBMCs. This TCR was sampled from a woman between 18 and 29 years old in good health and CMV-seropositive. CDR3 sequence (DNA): TGTGCCAGCAGCTTTGACAGGGCCTGGGACTATGGCTACACCTTC. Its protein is CASSFDRAWDYGYTF.